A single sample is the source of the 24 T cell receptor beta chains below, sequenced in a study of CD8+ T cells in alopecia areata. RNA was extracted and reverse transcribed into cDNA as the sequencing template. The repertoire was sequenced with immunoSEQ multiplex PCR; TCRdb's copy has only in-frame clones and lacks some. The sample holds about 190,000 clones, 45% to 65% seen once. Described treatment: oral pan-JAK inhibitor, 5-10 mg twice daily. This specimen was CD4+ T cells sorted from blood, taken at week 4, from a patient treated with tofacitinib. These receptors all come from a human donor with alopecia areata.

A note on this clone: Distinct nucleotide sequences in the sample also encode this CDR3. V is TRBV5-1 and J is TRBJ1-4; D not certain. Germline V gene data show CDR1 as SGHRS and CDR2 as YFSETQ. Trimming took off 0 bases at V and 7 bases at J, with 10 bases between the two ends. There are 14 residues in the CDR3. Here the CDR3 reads CASSLGQSGEKLFF. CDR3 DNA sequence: TGCGCCAGCAGCTTGGGACAAAGCGGTGAAAAACTGTTTTTT.

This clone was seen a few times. The CDR3 region has the DNA TGCAGTGCACAACAGACCGGGGAGCTGTTTTTT. Encoded protein: CSAQQTGELFF. The chain couples TRBV20-1 to TRBJ2-2; D not certain. Germline lookup yields CDR1 DFQATT and CDR2 SNEGSKA (reference sequence). The V gene lost 6 bases and the J gene lost 5 bases, with 7 bases spanning the gap. This CDR3 contains 11 residues.

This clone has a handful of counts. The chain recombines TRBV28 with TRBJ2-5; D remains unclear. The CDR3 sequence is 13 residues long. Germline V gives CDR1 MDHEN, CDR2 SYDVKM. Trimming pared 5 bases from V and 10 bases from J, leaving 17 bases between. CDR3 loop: CASSPTMSKGQYF. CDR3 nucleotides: TGTGCCAGCAGTCCTACAATGTCAAAAGGCCAGTACTTC.

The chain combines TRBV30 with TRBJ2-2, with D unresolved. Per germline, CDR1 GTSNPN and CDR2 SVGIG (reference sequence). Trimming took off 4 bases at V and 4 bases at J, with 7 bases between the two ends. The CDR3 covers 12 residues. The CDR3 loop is CAWNPGTGELFF. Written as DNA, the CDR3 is TGTGCCTGGAACCCCGGCACCGGGGAGCTGTTTTTT.

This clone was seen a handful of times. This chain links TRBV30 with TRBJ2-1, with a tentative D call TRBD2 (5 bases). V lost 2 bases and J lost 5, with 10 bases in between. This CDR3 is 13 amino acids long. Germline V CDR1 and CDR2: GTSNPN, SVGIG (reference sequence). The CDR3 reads CAWSNLADNEQFF. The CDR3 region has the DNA TGTGCCTGGAGTAACCTAGCAGACAATGAGCAGTTCTTC.

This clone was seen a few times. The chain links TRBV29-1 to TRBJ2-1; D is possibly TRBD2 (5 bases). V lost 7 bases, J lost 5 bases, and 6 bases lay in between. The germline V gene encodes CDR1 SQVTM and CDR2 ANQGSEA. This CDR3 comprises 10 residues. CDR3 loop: CSGRNNEQFF. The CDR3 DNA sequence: TGCAGCGGGAGGAACAATGAGCAGTTCTTC.

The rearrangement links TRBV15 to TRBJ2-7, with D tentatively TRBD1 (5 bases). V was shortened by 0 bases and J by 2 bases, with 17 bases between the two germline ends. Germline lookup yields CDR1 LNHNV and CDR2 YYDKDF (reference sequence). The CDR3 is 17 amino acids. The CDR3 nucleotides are TGTGCCACCAGCAGAGATCCTTTACAGGCGTTTACCTACGAGCAGTACTTC. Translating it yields CATSRDPLQAFTYEQYF.

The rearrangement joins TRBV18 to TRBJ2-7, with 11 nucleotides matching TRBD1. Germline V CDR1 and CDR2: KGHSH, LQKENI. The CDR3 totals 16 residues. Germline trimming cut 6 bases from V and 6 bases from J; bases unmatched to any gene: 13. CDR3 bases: TGTGCCAGCTCGATATCCGGGACAGGGGGATCTATCGAGCAGTACTTC. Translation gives CASSISGTGGSIEQYF.

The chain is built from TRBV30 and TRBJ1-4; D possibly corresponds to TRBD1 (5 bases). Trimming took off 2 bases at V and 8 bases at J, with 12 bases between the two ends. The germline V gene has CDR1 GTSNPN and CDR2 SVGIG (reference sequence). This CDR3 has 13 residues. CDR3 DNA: TGTGCCTGGAGTTTACAGGTTCAGGAAAAACTGTTTTTT. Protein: CAWSLQVQEKLFF.

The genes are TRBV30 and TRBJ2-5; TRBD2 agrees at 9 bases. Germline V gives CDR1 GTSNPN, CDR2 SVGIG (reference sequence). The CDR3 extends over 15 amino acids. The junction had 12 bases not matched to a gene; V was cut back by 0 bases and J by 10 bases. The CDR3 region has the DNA TGTGCCTGGAGTGTATCTCCAACTAGCGGGCCGCGCCAGTACTTC. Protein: CAWSVSPTSGPRQYF. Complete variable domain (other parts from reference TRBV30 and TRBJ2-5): SQTIHQWPATLVQPVGSPLSLECTVEGTSNPNLYWYRQAAGRGLQLLFYSVGIGQISSEVPQNLSASRPQDRQFILSSKKLLLSDSGFYLCAWSVSPTSGPRQYFGPGTRLLVL.

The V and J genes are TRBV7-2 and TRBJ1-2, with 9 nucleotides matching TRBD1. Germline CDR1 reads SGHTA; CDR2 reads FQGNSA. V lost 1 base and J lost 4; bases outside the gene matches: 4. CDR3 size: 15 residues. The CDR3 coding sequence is TGTGCCAGCAGCTTAGTGGGGACAGGGCGCTATGGCTACACCTTC. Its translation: CASSLVGTGRYGYTF.

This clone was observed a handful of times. The CDR3: CSVDSRTSGGYEQYF. In DNA form, the CDR3 reads TGCAGCGTTGACTCCCGGACTAGCGGCGGCTACGAGCAGTACTTC. This rearrangement joins TRBV29-1 to TRBJ2-7; 10 bases align to TRBD2. Germline CDR1 and CDR2: SQVTM and ANQGSEA. The CDR3 has 15 residues. V gave up 3 bases and J gave up 3 bases; unmatched junction bases: 8.

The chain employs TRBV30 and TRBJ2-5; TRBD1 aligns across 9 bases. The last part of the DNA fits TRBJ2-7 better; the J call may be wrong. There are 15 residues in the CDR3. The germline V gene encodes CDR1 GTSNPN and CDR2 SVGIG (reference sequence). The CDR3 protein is CAWSHIGQGPDEQYF. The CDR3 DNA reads TGTGCCTGGAGCCACATCGGACAGGGGCCGGACGAGCAGTACTTC.

For the CDR3, the DNA is TGCAGCGTTGTAGTGGGGTCGGATAGCAATCAGCCCCAGCATTTT. This translates into CSVVVGSDSNQPQHF. The chain couples TRBV29-1 to TRBJ1-5; D is ambiguous. Germline V gene sequence: CDR1 SQVTM, CDR2 ANQGSEA. The CDR3 length is 15 residues. V was shortened by 4 bases and J by 0 bases, with 13 bases between the two germline ends.

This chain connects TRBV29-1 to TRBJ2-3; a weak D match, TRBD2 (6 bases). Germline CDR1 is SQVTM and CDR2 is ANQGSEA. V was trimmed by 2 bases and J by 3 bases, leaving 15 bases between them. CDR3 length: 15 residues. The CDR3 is CSVENPGRRTDTQYF. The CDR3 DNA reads TGCAGCGTTGAAAACCCAGGGAGGAGAACAGATACGCAGTATTTT.

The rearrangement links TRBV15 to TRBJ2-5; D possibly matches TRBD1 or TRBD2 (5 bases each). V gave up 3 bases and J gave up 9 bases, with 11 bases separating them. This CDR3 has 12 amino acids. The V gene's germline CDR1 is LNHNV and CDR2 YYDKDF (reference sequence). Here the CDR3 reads CATSSRWGPQYF. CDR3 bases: TGTGCCACCAGCAGCCGTTGGGGACCCCAGTACTTC.

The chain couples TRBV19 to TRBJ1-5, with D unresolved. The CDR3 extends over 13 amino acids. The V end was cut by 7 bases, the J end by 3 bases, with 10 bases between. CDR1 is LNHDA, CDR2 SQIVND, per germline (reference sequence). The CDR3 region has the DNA TGTGCCAGTACCCCGTCTGTCAATCAGCCCCAGCATTTT. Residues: CASTPSVNQPQHF.

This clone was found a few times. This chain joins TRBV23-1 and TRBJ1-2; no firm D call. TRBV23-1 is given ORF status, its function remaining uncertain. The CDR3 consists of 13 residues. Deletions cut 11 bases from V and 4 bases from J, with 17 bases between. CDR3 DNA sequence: TGCGCCGTACACTCGGCACGGAGCTATGGCTACACCTTC. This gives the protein CAVHSARSYGYTF.

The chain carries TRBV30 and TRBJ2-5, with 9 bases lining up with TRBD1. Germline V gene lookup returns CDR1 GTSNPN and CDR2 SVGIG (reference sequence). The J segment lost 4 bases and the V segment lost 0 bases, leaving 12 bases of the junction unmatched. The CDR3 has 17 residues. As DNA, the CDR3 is TGTGCCTGGAGTGTACTCGGGACAGGGTACGGGCGAGAGACCCAGTACTTC. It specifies CAWSVLGTGYGRETQYF.

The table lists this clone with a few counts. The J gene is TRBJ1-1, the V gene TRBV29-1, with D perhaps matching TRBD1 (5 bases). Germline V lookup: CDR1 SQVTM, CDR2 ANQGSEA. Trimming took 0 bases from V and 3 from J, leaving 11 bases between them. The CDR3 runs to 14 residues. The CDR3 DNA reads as TGCAGCGTTGAAGATGGGGAGGGGCACACTGAAGCTTTCTTT. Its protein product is CSVEDGEGHTEAFF.

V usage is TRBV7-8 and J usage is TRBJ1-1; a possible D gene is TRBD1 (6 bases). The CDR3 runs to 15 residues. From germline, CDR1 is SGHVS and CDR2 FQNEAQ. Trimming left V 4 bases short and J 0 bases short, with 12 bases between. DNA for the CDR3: TGTGCCAGCAGCTCTTCAGGGGTTATGAACACTGAAGCTTTCTTT. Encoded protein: CASSSSGVMNTEAFF.

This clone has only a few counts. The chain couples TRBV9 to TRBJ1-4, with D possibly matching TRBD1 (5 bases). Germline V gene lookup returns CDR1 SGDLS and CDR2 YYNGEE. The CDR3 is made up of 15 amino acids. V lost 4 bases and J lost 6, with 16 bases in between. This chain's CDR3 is CASSPTQGGDEKLFF. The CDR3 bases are TGTGCCAGCAGCCCGACCCAGGGCGGGGATGAAAAACTGTTTTTT.

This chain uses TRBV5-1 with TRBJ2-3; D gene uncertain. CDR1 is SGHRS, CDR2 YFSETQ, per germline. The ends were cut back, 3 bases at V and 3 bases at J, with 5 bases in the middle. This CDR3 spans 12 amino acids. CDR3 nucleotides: TGCGCCAGCAGCTCAATAACAGATACGCAGTATTTT. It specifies CASSSITDTQYF. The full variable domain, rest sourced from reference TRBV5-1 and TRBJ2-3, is KAGVTQTPRYLIKTRGQQVTLSCSPISGHRSVSWYQQTPGQGLQFLFEYFSETQRNKGNFPGRFSGRQFSNSRSEMNVSTLELGDSALYLCASSSITDTQYFGPGTRLTVL.

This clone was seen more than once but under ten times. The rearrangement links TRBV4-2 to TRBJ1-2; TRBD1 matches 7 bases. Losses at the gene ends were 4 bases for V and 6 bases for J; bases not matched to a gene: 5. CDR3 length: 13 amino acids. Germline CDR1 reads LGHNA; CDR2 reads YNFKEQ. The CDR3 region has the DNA TGTGCCAGCAGCCGAGATGGACAGGATGGCTACACCTTC. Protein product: CASSRDGQDGYTF.